The sample holds many counts of the clone carrying this T cell receptor (beta chain). The germline CDR1 and CDR2 sequences are SQVTM and ANQGSEA. V trimming: 7 bases; J trimming: 4 bases; junction bases outside the gene matches: 9. The CDR3 consists of 13 residues. The sample belongs to a study of human T cells and chemical hapten exposure. In the original workflow: Between about 23,224 and 750,000 TCRs appeared in each sample, and the median stood at about 93,000. MiXCR, run by TCRdb on the RACE reads, gives a single entry per CDR3 protein. The V and J calls, along with clone size, are taken from TCRdb and not from the paper's own processing. In the table there are a few hundred thousand distinct CDR3 sequences, about 6.3% of which are singletons. Time point indicated: patch test 2, 6 weeks after DPC sensitization. Treatment defined: therapeutic diphenylcyclopropenone sensitization with weekly scalp DPC.

The sequencing here drew on whole blood, taken in connection with sensitization to the hapten diphenylcyclopropenone (DPC). This receptor was taken from a woman aged 18-29 years with alopecia areata. Some clones in this sample may be carry-over from other donors' samples. The chain links TRBV29-1 to TRBJ1-1, with TRBD1 matching over 7 bases. In DNA, the CDR3 is TGCAGCGGGCTGGGCAGGGGGGCCACTGAAGCTTTCTTT. Its protein product is CSGLGRGATEAFF.